Below, 20 T cell receptor beta chains from the same sample are listed, as sequenced in a study of T cell responses to AZD1222 COVID-19 vaccine. The repertoire was sequenced with immunoSEQ multiplex PCR; TCRdb's copy has only in-frame clones and lacks some. The repertoire holds 100,000 to 150,000 clones, with around 90% as singletons. The starting material was peripheral blood, obtained 28 days after the second AZD1222 dose. The receptor source for this set is an adult who received the AZD1222 COVID-19 vaccine.

The V call is TRBV14, the J call TRBJ2-2; D gene ambiguous. This CDR3 comprises 16 residues. From germline, CDR1 is SGHDN and CDR2 FVKESK. Trimming shortened V by 0 bases and J by 5 bases, and 13 bases separated the two germline ends. The CDR3 is CASSQESGWRTGELFF. CDR3 bases: TGTGCCAGCAGCCAAGAGTCGGGCTGGCGTACCGGGGAGCTGTTTTTT.

This clone was found once. The chain joins TRBV19 to TRBJ2-6; 9 bases are a match to TRBD1. The CDR3 loop spans 17 amino acids. Germline CDR1 is LNHDA and CDR2 is SQIVND (reference sequence). Trimming at V came to 7 bases and at J to 0 bases, leaving 7 bases not matched to a gene. CDR3 loop: CASIGGQGSSGANVLTF. The CDR3 DNA follows: TGTGCCAGTATCGGGGGACAGGGTAGCTCTGGGGCCAACGTCCTGACTTTC. Complete variable domain (other parts from reference TRBV19 and TRBJ2-6): DGGITQSPKYLFRKEGQNVTLSCEQNLNHDAMYWYRQDPGQGLRLIYYSQIVNDFQKGDIAEGYSVSREKKESFPLTVTSAQKNPTAFYLCASIGGQGSSGANVLTFGAGSRLTVL.

The genes are TRBV7-2 and TRBJ1-2; TRBD1 might be the D (5 bases). The length of the CDR3 is 13 residues. CDR1 is SGHTA and CDR2 is FQGNSA in the germline V gene. The V end lost 5 bases, the J end lost 4 bases, and 11 bases lay between the germline ends. CDR3 sequence (DNA): TGTGCCAGCAGCCGGGACGCACGCTATGGCTACACCTTC. It specifies CASSRDARYGYTF.

The V and J genes are TRBV6-4 and TRBJ2-1; no reliable D call. The CDR3 runs to 12 residues. Between the trimmed V and J ends, which lost 3 bases and 6 bases, there was a span of 6 bases. Looked up from germline, CDR1 is MRHNA and CDR2 is SNTAGT. This CDR3 reads CASSEGSNEQFF. CDR3 nucleotide sequence: TGTGCCAGCAGTGAAGGGTCCAATGAGCAGTTCTTC.

This chain connects TRBV6-4 to TRBJ1-1; tentative D call: TRBD1 (6 bases). This CDR3 comprises 13 residues. Germline-derived CDR1 and CDR2 are MRHNA and SNTAGT. Trimming took off 6 bases at V and 0 bases at J, with 8 bases between the two ends. The CDR3 sequence: CASRDSLNTEAFF. CDR3 nucleotide sequence: TGTGCCAGCAGGGACAGCCTGAACACTGAAGCTTTCTTT.

This chain joins TRBV19 and TRBJ1-5, with D perhaps TRBD1 (5 bases). Germline V gives CDR1 LNHDA, CDR2 SQIVND (reference sequence). Trimming removed 10 bases at V and 2 bases at J, with 12 bases between. This CDR3 is 13 amino acids long. The CDR3 DNA sequence: TGTGCCACCAACCTAGGGGGCAATCAGCCCCAGCATTTT. This sequence encodes CATNLGGNQPQHF.

The chain uses TRBV5-1 and TRBJ2-1; weak D call: TRBD1 (7 bases). CDR1 and CDR2 from the germline V gene are SGHRS and YFSETQ. CDR3 length: 12 residues. Trimming removed 5 bases at V and 14 bases at J, with 17 bases between. CDR3 protein: CASRPQGDFEFF. Here the CDR3 DNA reads TGCGCCAGCAGGCCGCAGGGGGACTTTGAGTTCTTC.

The CDR3 region is CASSLGTGGPNTQYF. The CDR3 bases are TGTGCCAGCAGCCTAGGGACCGGGGGGCCCAATACGCAGTATTTT. The chain has TRBV27 and TRBJ2-3; perhaps TRBD2 as D (7 bases). The CDR3 is made up of 15 amino acids. In germline, CDR1 is MNHEY, CDR2 SMNVEV (reference sequence). The V end lost 6 bases, the J end lost 7 bases, and 20 bases lay between the germline ends.

V is TRBV15 and J is TRBJ2-5; D ambiguous. From germline, CDR1 is LNHNV and CDR2 YYDKDF (reference sequence). Trimming removed 0 bases from V and 3 bases from J, with 11 bases in between. The CDR3 length is 15 residues. This CDR3 reads CATSREVTFKETQYF. Here the CDR3 DNA reads TGTGCCACCAGCAGAGAGGTGACCTTCAAAGAGACCCAGTACTTC.

V usage is TRBV15 and J usage is TRBJ2-7, with D perhaps matching TRBD2 (6 bases). The CDR3 is 12 amino acids. Germline V gene data show CDR1 as LNHNV and CDR2 as YYDKDF (reference sequence). V was pared by 6 bases and J by 0 bases, with 6 bases between. The CDR3 bases are TGTGCCACCAGTAGCGGCTCCTACGAGCAGTACTTC. Amino acids: CATSSGSYEQYF.

The chain uses TRBV9 and TRBJ2-5; 10 bases are a match to TRBD2. J gave up 1 base and V 4 bases, and 7 bases lay outside the gene matches. Germline lookup yields CDR1 SGDLS and CDR2 YYNGEE. CDR3 length: 16 amino acids. The CDR3 DNA reads TGTGCCAGCAGCCTAAGCACTAGCGGGACCCAAGAGACCCAGTACTTC. This sequence encodes CASSLSTSGTQETQYF.

This chain joins TRBV7-6 and TRBJ2-3; D may be TRBD2 (5 bases). The CDR3 is 15 residues long. CDR1 is SGHVS and CDR2 is FNYEAQ in the germline V gene. The V gene lost 0 bases and the J gene lost 2 bases, with 9 bases spanning the gap. CDR3 residues: CASSLAQRPTDTQYF. CDR3 in DNA: TGTGCCAGCAGCTTAGCGCAGCGGCCCACAGATACGCAGTATTTT.

The gene calls are TRBV6-1 and TRBJ2-1, with TRBD1 matching over 8 bases. Looked up from germline, CDR1 is MNHNS and CDR2 is SASEGT. V lost 1 base and J lost 2; bases outside the gene matches: 4. This CDR3 contains 16 residues. The DNA for the CDR3 is TGTGCCAGCAGTGAAGAGGCAGGGGGCGCCTACAATGAGCAGTTCTTC. Its protein product is CASSEEAGGAYNEQFF.

This rearrangement joins TRBV10-3 to TRBJ2-3; D uncertain. The CDR3 has 15 amino acids. Germline loops: CDR1 ENHRY, CDR2 SYGVKD. V was shortened by 7 bases and J by 1 base, with 15 bases between the two germline ends. The CDR3 sequence is CAINGPVWGTDTQYF. CDR3 coding DNA: TGTGCCATCAATGGACCCGTCTGGGGCACAGATACGCAGTATTTT.

The rearrangement uses TRBV14 and TRBJ1-2; a possible D gene is TRBD1 (6 bases). The CDR3 totals 14 residues. CDR1 is SGHDN and CDR2 is FVKESK in the germline V gene. The V end lost 1 base, the J end lost 4 bases, and 10 bases lay between the germline ends. The CDR3 region has the DNA TGTGCCAGCAGCCAAGCGGGGGGCGCCTATGGCTACACCTTC. Its translation: CASSQAGGAYGYTF.

This rearrangement joins TRBV28 to TRBJ1-5, with D hard to call. The CDR3 spans 10 residues. In germline, CDR1 is MDHEN, CDR2 SYDVKM. V was pared by 6 bases and J by 6 bases, with 3 bases between. The CDR3 DNA reads TGTGCCAGCAGGGCTCAGCCCCAGCATTTT. It specifies CASRAQPQHF. Drawing the rest from reference TRBV28 and TRBJ1-5, the complete variable domain is DVKVTQSSRYLVKRTGEKVFLECVQDMDHENMFWYRQDPGLGLRLIYFSYDVKMKEKGDIPEGYSVSREKKERFSLILESASTNQTSMYLCASRAQPQHFGDGTRLSIL.

V gene TRBV19 combines with J gene TRBJ2-7, with TRBD2 identical over 13 bases. Per germline, CDR1 LNHDA and CDR2 SQIVND (reference sequence). V gave up 5 bases and J gave up 2 bases; unmatched junction bases: 12. The CDR3 contains 18 residues. In nucleotides, the CDR3 is TGTGCCAGTAGTTGGACTAGCGGGAGCGACGGGACAGCCTACGAGCAGTACTTC. Translated: CASSWTSGSDGTAYEQYF.

The chain has TRBV3-1 (or the pseudogene TRBV3-2) and TRBJ1-1; D call uncertain. Trimming pared 3 bases from V and 3 bases from J, leaving 8 bases between. CDR1 and CDR2 from the germline V gene are LGHDT and YNNKEL (reference sequence). This CDR3 has 13 amino acids. CDR3 sequence: CASSQRRYTEAFF. For the CDR3, the DNA is TGTGCCAGCAGCCAGAGGAGATACACTGAAGCTTTCTTT.

The chain recombines TRBV5-8 with TRBJ1-2, with D uncertain. Germline V gives CDR1 SGHTS, CDR2 YDEGEE. CDR3 length: 13 amino acids. V was pared by 6 bases and J by 9 bases, with 18 bases between. CDR3 residues: CASTTPERVRYTF. The CDR3 DNA reads TGTGCCAGCACCACCCCTGAGAGGGTACGCTACACCTTC.

CDR3 sequence (DNA): TGCGCCAGCAGCCTCCCAGGCGGGACAGGGTTTGGCTACACCTTC. Its translation is CASSLPGGTGFGYTF. The chain couples TRBV5-1 to TRBJ1-2; 9 bases are a match to TRBD1. J was trimmed by 7 bases and V by 4 bases; bases with no gene match: 11. The CDR3 totals 15 residues. Germline V gene lookup returns CDR1 SGHRS and CDR2 YFSETQ. Complete variable domain (other parts from reference TRBV5-1 and TRBJ1-2): KAGVTQTPRYLIKTRGQQVTLSCSPISGHRSVSWYQQTPGQGLQFLFEYFSETQRNKGNFPGRFSGRQFSNSRSEMNVSTLELGDSALYLCASSLPGGTGFGYTFGSGTRLTVV.